Following are 29 T cell receptor beta chains from one sample sequenced in a study of T cell clonality in common variable immunodeficiency. Study-wide findings and caveats: Common variable immunodeficiency TCR beta sequences reportedly had fewer deletions and N-nucleotide insertions.

No antigen has been assigned to these receptors. Here immunoSEQ multiplex PCR was the method, and the copy in TCRdb shows in-frame clones only, minus some. The repertoire shows 30,000 to 40,000 clones, none seen only once; the top ten take approximately 30%. The sample consisted of peripheral blood mononuclear cells. The receptors derive from a human donor with common variable immunodeficiency.

For this clone: The read stops 3 residues short of the end of the CDR3; the missing end is completed from the germline J gene. The J gene is TRBJ1-3, the V gene TRBV30, with D possibly being TRBD1 (6 bases). The CDR3 runs 13 residues. With 5 bases removed from V and 0 bases from J, the gap between germline ends came to 8 bases. Germline V gene sequence: CDR1 GTSNPN, CDR2 SVGIG (reference sequence). The CDR3 protein is CAWRTVSGNTIYF. Partial CDR3 DNA: TGTGCCTGGCGGACAGTCTCTGGAAACACC.

This clone appeared many times. The covered CDR3 bases are TGTGCCACCAGCAGAGACCATAAGCGGGGGACC. Translation gives CATSRDHKRGT. The entire CDR3 protein is CATSRDHKRGTQYF. V is TRBV15 and J is TRBJ2-5; 7 bases align to TRBD2. From the germline J gene comes the end of the CDR3, since the read stops 3 residues before it. The CDR3 spans 14 residues. Per germline, CDR1 LNHNV and CDR2 YYDKDF (reference sequence). Losses at the gene ends were 0 bases for V and 7 bases for J; bases not matched to a gene: 5. The variable domain in full, completed from reference TRBV15 and TRBJ2-5, reads DAMVIQNPRYQVTQFGKPVTLSCSQTLNHNVMYWYQQKSSQAPKLLFHYYDKDFNNEADTPDNFQSRRPNTSFCFLDIRSPGLGDTAMYLCATSRDHKRGTQYFGPGTRLLVL.

This clone was seen at least ten times. The read comes to an end 3 residues before the CDR3 does, leaving the germline J gene to fill in the end. V gene TRBV20-1 combines with J gene TRBJ1-1; 7 bases agree with TRBD1. The J segment lost 6 bases and the V segment lost 5 bases, leaving 12 bases of the junction unmatched. CDR1 and CDR2 from the germline V gene are DFQATT and SNEGSKA (reference sequence). The CDR3 is 14 amino acids. The CDR3: CSAPDRVRGPEAFF. CDR3 DNA (partial): TGCAGTGCTCCTGACAGGGTCAGGGGTCCTGAA.

About this clone: The CDR3 end falls 3 residues outside the read, so it is completed with the germline J gene. The chain combines TRBV7-9 with TRBJ2-3; D is unclear. This CDR3 has 12 amino acids. Germline lookup yields CDR1 SEHNR and CDR2 FQNEAQ (reference sequence). Trimming stripped 5 bases from V and 6 bases from J, with 9 bases between. The CDR3 reads CASSTRIDTQYF. CDR3 DNA (partial): TGTGCCAGCAGCACTCGCATTGATACG.

This clone showed up many times. The read gets to within 3 residues of the CDR3 end, and the germline J gene fills in the rest. This rearrangement joins TRBV2 to TRBJ2-4; 8 bases agree with TRBD1. Trimming took 1 base from V and 4 from J; bases not matched to a gene: 0. The CDR3 sequence is 14 residues long. Germline lookup yields CDR1 SNHLY and CDR2 FYNNEI. The part of the CDR3 DNA that was read is TGTGCCAGCAGTGAAGGGACAGGGAAAAACATT. Translated, it gives CASSEGTGKNI. The entire CDR3 protein is CASSEGTGKNIQYF.

This clone was seen repeatedly, ten times or more. The CDR3 end is not reached by the read, which stops 3 residues before it; the germline J gene fills it in. The chain is built from TRBV12-3 or TRBV12-4 and TRBJ1-5; TRBD1 matches at 10 bases. V was clipped by 4 bases and J by 7 bases; unmatched bases: 7. The CDR3 is 15 residues long. CDR3: CASSSLKDRGQPQHF. CDR3 DNA (partial): TGTGCCAGCAGTTCCCTGAAGGACAGGGGGCAGCCC.

In its sample, this clone was seen a few times. From the germline J gene comes the end of the CDR3, since the read stops 3 residues before it. This chain connects TRBV19 to TRBJ2-2; D gene uncertain. CDR3 length: 15 amino acids. Trimming removed 3 bases from V and 2 bases from J, with 10 bases in between. CDR1 and CDR2 from the germline V gene are LNHDA and SQIVND (reference sequence). CDR3 sequence: CASSMGRLNTGELFF. The CDR3 DNA, read in part, is TGTGCCAGTAGTATGGGCAGGCTTAACACCGGGGAG.

This clone was found many times. The CDR3 is cut off 3 residues early in the read; its end comes from the germline J gene. This rearrangement joins TRBV6-2 or TRBV6-3 to TRBJ2-1; a weak D match, TRBD2 (6 bases). Germline-derived CDR1 and CDR2 are MNHEY and SVGEGT. The CDR3 covers 16 residues. Trimming removed 9 bases from V and 0 bases from J, with 18 bases in between. The CDR3 sequence is CARTFSGKSSYNEQFF. Partial CDR3 DNA: TGTGCCAGGACCTTTAGCGGAAAGAGCTCCTACAATGAG.

This clone was picked up a small number of times. The read is 3 residues too short to cover the CDR3 end, so that end is filled in from the germline J gene. This sequence joins TRBV5-1 and TRBJ2-7; 10 nucleotides match TRBD2. CDR3 length: 16 residues. After removal of 2 bases from V and 2 bases from J, the junction contained 7 bases not matched to a gene. The germline CDR1 and CDR2 sequences are SGHRS and YFSETQ. CDR3 region: CASSLSLAGDPYEQYF. Incomplete CDR3 DNA: TGCGCCAGCAGCTTATCGCTAGCGGGAGACCCCTACGAG.

Comments on this clone: The missing CDR3 end, 3 residues past where the read stops, is filled in from the germline J gene. V gene TRBV7-9 combines with J gene TRBJ1-1; D is undetermined. The V end lost 8 bases, the J end lost 0 bases, and 4 bases lay between the germline ends. The CDR3 loop spans 11 amino acids. Germline CDR1 is SEHNR and CDR2 is FQNEAQ (reference sequence). The DNA read from the CDR3 is TGTGCCAGCCTTCTGAACACTGAA. It translates to CASLLNTE. From start to end, the CDR3 is CASLLNTEAFF. Using reference TRBV7-9 and TRBJ1-1 for the parts outside the CDR3, the full variable domain is DTGVSQNPRHKITKRGQNVTFRCDPISEHNRLYWYRQTLGQGPEFLTYFQNEAQLEKSRLLSDRFSAERPKGSFSTLEIQRTEQGDSAMYLCASLLNTEAFFGQGTRLTVV.

This clone has a count of ten or more. The CDR3 end falls 3 residues outside the read, so it is completed with the germline J gene. The J gene is TRBJ2-7, the V gene TRBV5-5, with TRBD1 as a possible D gene (6 bases). The V end was cut by 0 bases, the J end by 3 bases, with 10 bases between. From germline, CDR1 is SGHKS and CDR2 YYEKEE (reference sequence). This CDR3 is 14 amino acids long. Partial CDR3 DNA: TGTGCCAGCAGCTTGGACAGGGCCATCTACGAG. Translation: CASSLDRAIYE. The entire CDR3 protein reads CASSLDRAIYEQYF.

This clone was seen ten or more times. The read terminates 3 residues before the CDR3 end, so the remaining end is supplied by the germline J gene. The chain joins TRBV5-1 to TRBJ2-1; 8 nucleotides agree with TRBD2. CDR1 is SGHRS, CDR2 YFSETQ, per germline. V shed 5 bases and J 5 bases; nucleotides not matched to a gene: 6. This CDR3 comprises 14 residues. The sequenced part of the CDR3 DNA is TGCGCCAGCAGTAGTAGCGGGACAAACAATGAG. Its protein product is CASSSSGTNNE. The whole CDR3 sequence reads CASSSSGTNNEQFF.

The DNA read from the CDR3 is TGTGCCAGTAGTTACGCAGGGGGATTG. Amino acids: CASSYAGGL. The complete CDR3 reads CASSYAGGLAFF. The chain uses TRBV19 and TRBJ1-1; 7 nucleotides agree with TRBD1. The sequence runs out 3 residues before the end of the CDR3; the remainder is reconstructed from the germline J gene. The CDR3 is 12 amino acids. Germline lookup yields CDR1 LNHDA and CDR2 SQIVND (reference sequence).

Many counts were recorded for this clone. With the read ending 3 residues before the CDR3 end, the germline J gene is used to fill in that end. The gene calls are TRBV11-2 and TRBJ2-1; 10 bases align to TRBD2. The V gene's germline CDR1 is SGHAT and CDR2 FQNNGV. The CDR3 loop spans 15 amino acids. Trimming at V came to 3 bases and at J to 9 bases, leaving 8 bases not matched to a gene. This chain's CDR3 is CASSFALAGISEQFF. CDR3 DNA (partial): TGTGCCAGCAGCTTTGCACTAGCGGGAATCAGTGAG.

This clone has at least ten counts. With the read ending 3 residues before the CDR3 end, the germline J gene is used to fill in that end. This chain links TRBV27 with TRBJ1-2; possibly TRBD1 for D (6 bases). With 2 bases removed from V and 3 bases from J, the gap between germline ends came to 10 bases. This CDR3 is 14 amino acids long. Germline CDR1 reads MNHEY; CDR2 reads SMNVEV (reference sequence). The CDR3 loop is CASSLQGRDYGYTF. CDR3 bases read: TGTGCCAGCAGTTTACAGGGGAGGGACTATGGC.

This clone came up many times. The read stops 3 residues short of the end of the CDR3; the missing end is completed from the germline J gene. The chain employs TRBV5-1 and TRBJ2-5, with D possibly called TRBD1 or TRBD2 (5 bases each). The CDR3 sequence is 15 residues long. V dropped 5 bases and J dropped 1 base, with 15 bases sitting between them. Germline loops: CDR1 SGHRS, CDR2 YFSETQ. The covered CDR3 bases are TGCGCCAGCAGTGAGGGGCGAAGACTCCAAGAGACC. Encoded protein: CASSEGRRLQET. In full, the CDR3 reads CASSEGRRLQETQYF. Full variable domain (remainder filled in from reference TRBV5-1 and TRBJ2-5): KAGVTQTPRYLIKTRGQQVTLSCSPISGHRSVSWYQQTPGQGLQFLFEYFSETQRNKGNFPGRFSGRQFSNSRSEMNVSTLELGDSALYLCASSEGRRLQETQYFGPGTRLLVL.

As regards this clone: The read gets to within 3 residues of the CDR3 end, and the germline J gene fills in the rest. J is TRBJ2-1 and V is TRBV19; the match to TRBD1 covers 8 bases. The germline V gene has CDR1 LNHDA and CDR2 SQIVND (reference sequence). The CDR3 has 15 residues. Trimming cost V 1 base and J 7 bases; bases outside gene matches: 6. Incomplete CDR3 DNA: TGTGCCAGTAGTATAGGGACAGGGAGATTGAATGAG. Its protein is CASSIGTGRLNE. The CDR3 in its entirety is CASSIGTGRLNEQFF.

This clone was seen repeatedly, ten times or more. The CDR3 extends 3 residues past the end of the read, so its final part is completed from the germline J gene. The chain uses TRBV10-3 and TRBJ1-2; unclear D gene. This CDR3 is 12 amino acids long. Germline CDR1 ENHRY, CDR2 SYGVKD. CDR3 DNA, as far as it was read: TGTGCCAACGCGGACTCTTTGGGCGGC. Amino acid sequence: CANADSLGG. The entire CDR3 reads CANADSLGGYTF.

This clone was seen ten or more times. The CDR3 end lies 3 residues beyond the end of the read and is filled in from the germline J gene. The gene calls are TRBV18 and TRBJ2-2; possibly TRBD1 or TRBD2 for D (5 bases each). V dropped 3 bases and J dropped 6 bases, with 8 bases sitting between them. CDR1 is KGHSH, CDR2 LQKENI, per germline. The CDR3 sequence is 13 residues long. The chain's CDR3 is CASSPQGAGELFF. CDR3 bases read: TGTGCCAGCTCACCTCAGGGAGCCGGGGAG.

This clone is termed medium-sized (0.01 to 0.1%). The observed sequence ends 3 residues before the CDR3 terminus, with the missing tail filled in from the germline J gene. The chain is built from TRBV28 and TRBJ2-2; 12 bases are a match to TRBD2. The CDR3 totals 15 residues. CDR1 is MDHEN, CDR2 SYDVKM, per germline. J gave up 5 bases and V 2 bases, and 0 bases lay outside the gene matches. The covered CDR3 bases are TGTGCCAGCAGTTTACTAGCGGGAGGGACCGGGGAG. Encoded protein: CASSLLAGGTGE. The whole CDR3 sequence is CASSLLAGGTGELFF.

The sample holds a few counts of this clone. This CDR3 reads CASSPRTLKSSGANVLTF. CDR3 bases read: TGTGCCAGCTCACCTAGGACACTCAAGAGCTCTGGGGCCAACGTC. V gene TRBV18 combines with J gene TRBJ2-6, with D tentatively TRBD1 (5 bases). The read finishes 3 residues shy of the CDR3 end, and the germline J gene is used to complete it. The CDR3 has 18 amino acids. Germline V gene data show CDR1 as KGHSH and CDR2 as LQKENI. Trimming pared 3 bases from V and 0 bases from J, leaving 15 bases between. Full variable domain (missing parts from reference TRBV18 and TRBJ2-6): NAGVMQNPRHLVRRRGQEARLRCSPMKGHSHVYWYRQLPEEGLKFMVYLQKENIIDESGMPKERFSAEFPKEGPSILRIQQVVRGDSAAYFCASSPRTLKSSGANVLTFGAGSRLTVL.

With respect to this clone: The CDR3 goes on 3 residues after the read ends, and that part is filled in from the germline J gene. V is TRBV5-6 and J is TRBJ2-7; 7 positions match TRBD2. The J segment lost 3 bases and the V segment lost 0 bases, leaving 6 bases of the junction unmatched. In germline, CDR1 is SGHDT, CDR2 YYEEEE. The CDR3 contains 15 residues. The CDR3 spells CASSLVGGVIYEQYF. The sequenced CDR3 bases are TGTGCCAGCAGCTTGGTGGGGGGGGTTATCTACGAG.

As for this clone: Coverage ceases 3 residues before the CDR3 finishes, and the germline J gene fills in the end. The rearrangement joins TRBV19 to TRBJ1-6, with a weak D call TRBD1 (6 bases). CDR3 length: 13 residues. V lost 9 bases and J lost 10, with 16 bases in between. Germline V gene lookup returns CDR1 LNHDA and CDR2 SQIVND (reference sequence). The CDR3 here is CASQDSTKSPLHF. The covered CDR3 bases are TGTGCCAGCCAGGACAGTACGAAGTCACCC. Looking up the rest from reference TRBV19 and TRBJ1-6 gives the full variable domain: DGGITQSPKYLFRKEGQNVTLSCEQNLNHDAMYWYRQDPGQGLRLIYYSQIVNDFQKGDIAEGYSVSREKKESFPLTVTSAQKNPTAFYLCASQDSTKSPLHFGNGTRLTVT.

In its sample, this clone was seen many times. Coverage ceases 3 residues before the CDR3 finishes, and the germline J gene fills in the end. The V gene is TRBV7-9, the J gene TRBJ1-2, with D perhaps TRBD1 (5 bases). CDR1 and CDR2 from the germline V gene are SEHNR and FQNEAQ (reference sequence). CDR3 size: 15 residues. Trimming stripped 1 base from V and 3 bases from J, with 12 bases between. The covered CDR3 bases are TGTGCCAGCAGCTTAGGTCCAGGGAAGGACTATGGC. Encoded protein: CASSLGPGKDYG. The entire CDR3 protein is CASSLGPGKDYGYTF.

This clone came up a few times. The CDR3 loop reads CATRGRAEQYF. The part of the CDR3 DNA that was read is TGTGCCACCCGTGGCAGGGCCGAG. The chain employs TRBV19 and TRBJ2-7, with TRBD1 as a possible D gene (5 bases). The observed sequence ends 3 residues before the CDR3 terminus, with the missing tail filled in from the germline J gene. This CDR3 is built from 11 residues. Germline CDR1 is LNHDA and CDR2 is SQIVND (reference sequence). Trimming took 10 bases from V and 6 from J, leaving 13 bases between them.

This clone showed up many times. CDR3 bases read: TGTGCCAGCAGCTTAACAAGCTACGAG. It translates to CASSLTSYE. The full CDR3 protein reads CASSLTSYEQYF. This chain joins TRBV7-2 and TRBJ2-7, with unresolved D. The missing CDR3 end, 3 residues past where the read stops, is filled in from the germline J gene. V gave up 2 bases and J gave up 3 bases, with 5 bases separating them. Germline loops: CDR1 SGHTA, CDR2 FQGNSA. CDR3 length: 12 residues.

This clone was recorded many times. The CDR3 goes on 3 residues after the read ends, and that part is filled in from the germline J gene. The chain combines TRBV5-1 with TRBJ2-1; D is possibly TRBD2 (6 bases). Germline V gene sequence: CDR1 SGHRS, CDR2 YFSETQ. The germline V and J ends were trimmed by 0 bases and 3 bases, with 10 bases remaining between them. The CDR3 is made up of 15 amino acids. The chain's CDR3 is CASSLAGDFYNEQFF. The part of the CDR3 DNA that was read is TGCGCCAGCAGCTTGGCCGGGGACTTCTACAATGAG.

This clone was found many times. This CDR3 is CASTNWLNEKLFF. The part of the CDR3 DNA that was read is TGTGCCAGTACGAACTGGTTAAATGAAAAA. The chain joins TRBV19 to TRBJ1-4, with unresolved D. The read terminates 3 residues ahead of where the CDR3 ends, so the germline J gene completes it. V was clipped by 7 bases and J by 5 bases, with 11 bases between them. CDR1 and CDR2 from the germline V gene are LNHDA and SQIVND (reference sequence). The CDR3 is 13 amino acids. Full variable domain (remainder filled in from reference TRBV19 and TRBJ1-4): DGGITQSPKYLFRKEGQNVTLSCEQNLNHDAMYWYRQDPGQGLRLIYYSQIVNDFQKGDIAEGYSVSREKKESFPLTVTSAQKNPTAFYLCASTNWLNEKLFFGSGTQLSVL.

This clone was picked up a small number of times. Sequencing ends 3 residues short of the CDR3 end; the germline J gene provides the rest. The chain employs TRBV7-2 and TRBJ2-5; no reliable D call. The CDR3 contains 14 residues. Looked up from germline, CDR1 is SGHTA and CDR2 is FQGNSA. Trimming removed 2 bases from V and 5 bases from J, with 12 bases in between. CDR3: CASSLLGPRETQYF. Incomplete CDR3 DNA: TGTGCCAGCAGCTTATTAGGGCCTCGGGAGACC.